These T cell receptor beta chains were read from a single sample in a study of T cell responses to AZD1222 COVID-19 vaccine. Repertoires were generated with immunoSEQ multiplex PCR, while TCRdb's copy carries only in-frame clones and drops some. The profile shows about 120,000 clones, about nine tenths of them singletons. Sequenced here: peripheral blood, sampled on day 0 of AZD1222 vaccination. These receptors came from an adult in good health. CDR3s include the opening cysteine and the closing phenylalanine or tryptophan. A D gene is named only where the DNA matches it firmly. Part of the rows lack a size; the others show once, few, many or a class for expanded clones.

D gene,V gene,J gene,clone size,CDR3 DNA,CDR3 protein
TRBD1,TRBV27,TRBJ2-1,-,TGTGCCAGCAGCTCGACAGGGGGATTCAATGAGCAGTTCTTC,CASSSTGGFNEQFF
-,TRBV20-1,TRBJ1-5,-,TGCAGTGCTAGTTGGGGGGGTCAGCCCCAGCATTTT,CSASWGGQPQHF
TRBD1,TRBV24-1,TRBJ2-1,-,TGTGCCACCAGTGACCCGGGACAGGGCAATGAGCAGTTCTTC,CATSDPGQGNEQFF
-,TRBV7-2,TRBJ2-7,-,TGTGCCAGCAGCTTAGAGAACTACGAGCAGTACTTC,CASSLENYEQYF
TRBD2,TRBV28,TRBJ2-7,-,TGTGCCAGCAGTTCAATAATGACTAGCGGGAGTTTCAACTCCTACGAGCAGTACTTC,CASSSIMTSGSFNSYEQYF
-,TRBV11-2,TRBJ2-3,-,TGTGCCAGCAGCTTATCTAGCACAGATACGCAGTATTTT,CASSLSSTDTQYF
-,TRBV28,TRBJ2-2,-,TGTGCCAGCAGCTACAGGGTCCGCAACACCGGGGAGCTGTTTTTT,CASSYRVRNTGELFF
TRBD1,TRBV5-5,TRBJ2-1,-,TGTGCCAGCACTTCATGGGACAGCCAGACAACCCCCTACAATGAGCAGTTCTTC,CASTSWDSQTTPYNEQFF
TRBD2,TRBV7-9,TRBJ2-7,-,TGTGCCAGCAGCTTAGGGTACCGCGGGAGCGCGACGTGGTACGAGCAGTACTTC,CASSLGYRGSATWYEQYF
-,TRBV28,TRBJ2-7,once,TGTGCCAGCAGTTTATCCATCCCTCGACGTAGCGGATCCTACGAGCAGTACTTC,CASSLSIPRRSGSYEQYF
-,TRBV10-2,TRBJ2-3,-,TGCGCCAGCGGCACAGATACGCAGTATTTT,CASGTDTQYF
-,TRBV19,TRBJ1-5,-,TGTGCCAGTACTGGAACGAGCAATCAGCCCCAGCATTTT,CASTGTSNQPQHF
-,TRBV10-1,TRBJ2-2,-,TGCGCCAGCAGCGAGGACAGCTTTAACGGGAACACCGGGGAGCTGTTTTTT,CASSEDSFNGNTGELFF
-,TRBV2,TRBJ1-5,-,TGTGCCAGCAGTGTGGGCGGATATAGCAATCAGCCCCAGCATTTT,CASSVGGYSNQPQHF
-,TRBV30,TRBJ1-2,-,TGTGCCTGGAGCGCATTTAGGGGTGATGGCTACACCTTC,CAWSAFRGDGYTF
-,TRBV6-5,TRBJ2-1,-,TGTGCCAGCAGTTACGAATCAAATTACAATGAGCAGTTCTTC,CASSYESNYNEQFF
-,TRBV5-4,TRBJ2-1,-,TGTGCCAGCAGCCCCGCGGGGGCAGGGAACTACAATGAGCAGTTCTTC,CASSPAGAGNYNEQFF
-,TRBV7-2,TRBJ1-6,-,TGTGCCAGCAGCTTAAGGTCTCAGGGGCGGCTCGGGGCACCCCTCCACTTT,CASSLRSQGRLGAPLHF
TRBD1,TRBV28,TRBJ1-2,-,TGTGCCAGCAGTTTTTCTGAGGGGGCAATATATGGCTACACCTTC,CASSFSEGAIYGYTF
-,TRBV29-1,TRBJ1-6,-,TGCAGCGTTGGACAGGACTATAATTCACCCCTCCACTTT,CSVGQDYNSPLHF
TRBD1,TRBV28,TRBJ1-3,-,TGTGCCAGCAGAACAGGGGCTGGAAACACCATATATTTT,CASRTGAGNTIYF
-,TRBV19,TRBJ2-7,once,TGTGCCAGTAGTATAATGGGGTACGGCGAGCAGTACTTC,CASSIMGYGEQYF
TRBD1,TRBV6-5,TRBJ1-3,-,TGTGCCAGCATTCCGGACAGGACGCCTGGAAACACCATATATTTT,CASIPDRTPGNTIYF
TRBD1,TRBV28,TRBJ1-5,once,TGTGCCAGCAGTACCTCACAGGGGGCGAGTCAGCCCCAGCATTTT,CASSTSQGASQPQHF
-,TRBV10-3,TRBJ1-1,-,TGTGCCATCAAGAACAGGTTGAACACTGAAGCTTTCTTT,CAIKNRLNTEAFF
-,TRBV27,TRBJ1-2,-,TGTGCCAGCAGTCCCACGGGCGCCCGTAACTATGGCTACACCTTC,CASSPTGARNYGYTF
-,TRBV5-6,TRBJ2-6,-,TGTGCCAGCAGCTTGGGAAGTTCTTCTGGGGCCAACGTCCTGACTTTC,CASSLGSSSGANVLTF
TRBD1,TRBV7-9,TRBJ1-2,-,TGTGCCAGCAGCCCCGTTGACAGGGAATATGGCTACACCTTC,CASSPVDREYGYTF
-,TRBV10-3,TRBJ1-1,-,TGTGCCGCCACTCACGGGAACACTGAAGCTTTCTTT,CAATHGNTEAFF
TRBD2,TRBV3-1/TRBV3-2,TRBJ2-1,-,TGTGCCAGCAGCCAAGATTCGCTAGCGGGAGACGGAGAGCAGTTCTTC,CASSQDSLAGDGEQFF
-,TRBV6-6,TRBJ1-1,-,TGTGCCAGCAGTTATCTGGGGACTGAAGCTTTCTTT,CASSYLGTEAFF
TRBD2,TRBV10-3,TRBJ2-1,-,TGTGCCATCACTTCCCTAGCGGGCAATGAGCAGTTCTTC,CAITSLAGNEQFF
-,TRBV28,TRBJ2-7,-,TGTGCCGGCGGGACATCCTACGAGCAGTACTTC,CAGGTSYEQYF